What follows is one TCR beta chain and its context. Its specificity is not known. The data originate from a study of T cells after posttransplantation cyclophosphamide. CDR1 is SGDLS and CDR2 is YYNGEE in the germline V gene. Trimming removed 4 bases from V and 7 bases from J, with 14 bases in between. This CDR3 is built from 13 residues. Study observations and caveats: After PTCy, TRB diversity resembled that of CNI/methotrexate controls. Tissue-infiltrating T cells from skin or gut overlapped little with blood T cells. Later post-transplant blood repertoires were often dominated by donor CD8+ memory clones.

Data came from immunoSEQ multiplex PCR; TCRdb stores just in-frame clones and leaves some out. The sample was found to contain around 28,000 clones, and every one recurs. The J gene is TRBJ1-1, the V gene TRBV9, with a weak D call TRBD1 (6 bases). The sample taken for sequencing was PBMCs. This receptor was obtained from a woman aged 55 to 70 in good health, CMV-negative, and a related stem cell transplant donor. CDR3 protein: CASSSGTKSEAFF. The CDR3 region has the DNA TGTGCCAGCAGCTCCGGGACAAAGAGTGAAGCTTTCTTT.